This entry lists 21 T cell receptor beta chains sequenced from one sample in a study of T cell responses to AZD1222 COVID-19 vaccine. Some clones are missing from TCRdb's copy, which holds only in-frame ones; the method was immunoSEQ multiplex PCR. The table shows more than 80,000 clones, with approximately 89% occurring only once. Sample: peripheral blood, taken 28 days after the second AZD1222 dose. These receptors were taken from an adult who received the AZD1222 COVID-19 vaccine.

V is TRBV7-9 and J is TRBJ2-6; 11 bases are shared with TRBD2. V trimming: 5 bases; J trimming: 2 bases; junction bases outside the gene matches: 5. The CDR3 covers 17 residues. Germline V lookup: CDR1 SEHNR, CDR2 FQNEAQ (reference sequence). The DNA for the CDR3 is TGTGCCAGCAGCAGGCAACTAGCGGGAGCTGGGGCCAACGTCCTGACTTTC. It yields the protein CASSRQLAGAGANVLTF.

This chain joins TRBV4-2 and TRBJ2-3; D unresolved. Trimming took off 0 bases at V and 4 bases at J, with 14 bases between the two ends. There are 16 residues in the CDR3. In germline, CDR1 is LGHNA, CDR2 YNFKEQ. Written as DNA, the CDR3 is TGTGCCAGCAGCCAAGACCTTACGGGCGGTTCAGATACGCAGTATTTT. Translated: CASSQDLTGGSDTQYF.

The chain recombines TRBV7-8 with TRBJ2-3; perhaps TRBD1 as D (5 bases). V lost 6 bases and J lost 4, with 26 bases in between. Per germline, CDR1 SGHVS and CDR2 FQNEAQ. CDR3 length: 18 amino acids. For the CDR3, the DNA is TGTGCCAGCAGGGCTCCGGGTAGGGGCAACCCACGCTCAGATACGCAGTATTTT. As protein: CASRAPGRGNPRSDTQYF.

V gene TRBV28 combines with J gene TRBJ2-1; 16 bases line up with TRBD2. V dropped 6 bases and J dropped 9; count of bases not matched to a gene: 5. The CDR3 is 15 amino acids. The germline V gene encodes CDR1 MDHEN and CDR2 SYDVKM. CDR3 DNA: TGTGCCAGCAGCCGGGGACTAGCGGGAGGGGGTGAGCAGTTCTTC. Amino acid sequence: CASSRGLAGGGEQFF.

This chain links TRBV6-2 or TRBV6-3 with TRBJ2-2; D is undetermined. CDR1 is MNHEY, CDR2 SVGEGT, per germline. V was shortened by 2 bases and J by 8 bases, with 12 bases between the two germline ends. The CDR3 has 14 residues. CDR3 bases: TGTGCCAGCAGTTACGTAGGCTATTCGGGGGAGCTGTTTTTT. It specifies CASSYVGYSGELFF.

CDR3 coding DNA: TGTGCCAGCAGTTACGGCCAGGCCGTTTCACCCCTCCACTTT. It codes for CASSYGQAVSPLHF. The chain has TRBV6-2 or TRBV6-3 and TRBJ1-6; no firm D call. This CDR3 spans 14 amino acids. Germline CDR1 reads MNHEY; CDR2 reads SVGEGT. V was pared by 2 bases and J by 9 bases, with 11 bases between.

The rearrangement joins TRBV27 to TRBJ2-7; 9 nucleotides align to TRBD1. This CDR3 has 15 residues. Trimming took 4 bases from V and 9 from J; bases not matched to a gene: 13. The germline V gene has CDR1 MNHEY and CDR2 SMNVEV (reference sequence). CDR3 loop: CASSSPGQGAGWQYF. In DNA, the CDR3 is TGTGCCAGCAGTTCGCCGGGACAGGGAGCGGGTTGGCAGTACTTC.

The chain recombines TRBV5-1 with TRBJ1-1; TRBD1 agrees at 7 bases. The CDR3 totals 15 residues. Germline V CDR1 and CDR2: SGHRS, YFSETQ. Trimming took 1 base from V and 2 from J; bases not matched to a gene: 5. This CDR3 is CASSLFGTANTEAFF. CDR3 nucleotide sequence: TGCGCCAGCAGCTTGTTCGGGACAGCCAACACTGAAGCTTTCTTT.

This sequence joins TRBV4-3 and TRBJ2-5; 7 nucleotides match TRBD2. Germline V gene sequence: CDR1 LGHNA, CDR2 YSLEER. The CDR3 runs to 13 residues. Trimming cost V 0 bases and J 12 bases; bases outside gene matches: 7. CDR3 DNA: TGCGCCAGCAGCCAAGACTCTAGCGGACCTGAGTACTTC. Its protein product is CASSQDSSGPEYF.

The chain links TRBV14 to TRBJ1-1; D unresolved. Germline CDR1 is SGHDN and CDR2 is FVKESK. The CDR3 has 13 amino acids. Trimming shortened V by 3 bases and J by 1 base, and 6 bases separated the two germline ends. The DNA of the CDR3 is TGTGCCAGCAGCCAGGGCCCGAACACTGAAGCTTTCTTT. Amino acids: CASSQGPNTEAFF.

The chain combines TRBV7-9 with TRBJ1-1; the D gene is possibly TRBD1 (5 bases). Germline loops: CDR1 SEHNR, CDR2 FQNEAQ (reference sequence). This CDR3 has 14 amino acids. The V and J ends lost 5 bases and 3 bases respectively, with 13 bases between them. The CDR3 reads CASSPDTRYTEAFF. The DNA for the CDR3 is TGTGCCAGCAGCCCGGACACTCGATACACTGAAGCTTTCTTT.

V usage is TRBV7-9 and J usage is TRBJ2-1; D possibly uses TRBD1 or TRBD2 (5 bases each). Trimming removed 0 bases at V and 3 bases at J, with 12 bases between. The CDR3 loop spans 16 amino acids. Per germline, CDR1 SEHNR and CDR2 FQNEAQ (reference sequence). DNA of the CDR3: TGTGCCAGCAGCTTAGCACGAGGGGCCGGCTACAATGAGCAGTTCTTC. It encodes CASSLARGAGYNEQFF.

The chain uses TRBV6-5 and TRBJ2-1, with D perhaps TRBD2 (5 bases). With 7 bases removed from V and 12 bases from J, the gap between germline ends came to 13 bases. Germline V gene lookup returns CDR1 MNHEY and CDR2 SVGAGI. There are 11 residues in the CDR3. The CDR3 protein is CASNSPGTQFF. The DNA of the CDR3 is TGTGCCAGCAACTCCCCGGGAACGCAGTTCTTC.

This chain joins TRBV10-1 and TRBJ1-5; maybe TRBD1 (5 bases). The V gene's germline CDR1 is WNHNN and CDR2 SYGVQD (reference sequence). The V gene lost 2 bases and the J gene lost 6 bases, with 8 bases spanning the gap. The CDR3 has 13 residues. The CDR3 region is CASSEGGGQPQHF. As DNA, the CDR3 is TGCGCCAGCAGTGAGGGTGGGGGTCAGCCCCAGCATTTT.

This chain links TRBV9 with TRBJ2-1, with TRBD2 identical over 12 bases. V was clipped by 4 bases and J by 3 bases; unmatched bases: 5. Germline V gene data show CDR1 as SGDLS and CDR2 as YYNGEE. This CDR3 has 16 amino acids. CDR3 bases: TGTGCCAGCAGCCCACTAGCGGGAGGCATCTACAATGAGCAGTTCTTC. It is translated as CASSPLAGGIYNEQFF.

V gene TRBV27 combines with J gene TRBJ2-7, with a possible D match to TRBD2 (5 bases). This CDR3 is built from 15 residues. The germline gives CDR1 MNHEY, CDR2 SMNVEV (reference sequence). V was shortened by 3 bases and J by 2 bases, with 14 bases between the two germline ends. CDR3 nucleotides: TGTGCCAGCAGTTTTGTGTTCGGGAAGACCTACGAGCAGTACTTC. Residues: CASSFVFGKTYEQYF.

This sequence joins TRBV6-1 and TRBJ1-5; 10 bases match TRBD1. The CDR3 is made up of 17 amino acids. J was trimmed by 2 bases and V by 4 bases; bases with no gene match: 8. Germline loops: CDR1 MNHNS, CDR2 SASEGT. CDR3 residues: CASSGGQGDARNQPQHF. The CDR3 bases are TGTGCCAGCAGTGGCGGACAGGGGGATGCTCGCAATCAGCCCCAGCATTTT.

This chain uses TRBV6-5 with TRBJ2-1; 8 bases map to TRBD2. This CDR3 is built from 12 residues. Trimming at V came to 5 bases and at J to 6 bases, leaving 0 bases not matched to a gene. Germline V CDR1 and CDR2: MNHEY, SVGAGI. CDR3 protein: CASSTSGNEQFF. CDR3 in DNA: TGTGCCAGCAGTACTAGCGGCAATGAGCAGTTCTTC.

The chain carries TRBV29-1 and TRBJ1-2, with D unresolved. Trimming took 2 bases from V and 4 from J, leaving 11 bases between them. The germline gives CDR1 SQVTM, CDR2 ANQGSEA. The CDR3 has 13 residues. In DNA form, the CDR3 reads TGCAGCGTTGAAAGGCAGAACACCTATGGCTACACCTTC. This sequence encodes CSVERQNTYGYTF.

This chain links TRBV5-6 with TRBJ2-1, with 9 bases lining up with TRBD2. J gave up 0 bases and V 0 bases, and 4 bases lay outside the gene matches. CDR1 and CDR2 from the germline V gene are SGHDT and YYEEEE. The length of the CDR3 is 17 residues. The CDR3: CASSLVGGRASYNEQFF. CDR3 in DNA: TGTGCCAGCAGCTTGGTCGGCGGGAGGGCCTCCTACAATGAGCAGTTCTTC.

This clone showed up just once. The chain is built from TRBV5-6 and TRBJ2-7; 12 bases line up with TRBD2. V was pared by 4 bases and J by 0 bases, with 11 bases of the junction left unmatched. The length of the CDR3 is 18 residues. Per the germline V gene, CDR1 is SGHDT and CDR2 is YYEEEE. CDR3 coding DNA: TGTGCCAGCAGCCACGGGGGTCTAGCGGGAGGGTCCTCCTACGAGCAGTACTTC. Translated, it gives CASSHGGLAGGSSYEQYF.